These 22 T cell receptor beta chains share one sample of origin, sequenced in a study of human T cells and chemical hapten exposure. Using its own MiXCR run on the RACE reads, TCRdb lists one record per CDR3 protein. The sample records about 110,000 distinct CDR3 sequences, approximately 11% being singletons. Specified time point: patch test 1, 2 weeks after DPC sensitization. Documented treatment: therapeutic diphenylcyclopropenone sensitization with weekly scalp DPC. This specimen was whole blood, taken in connection with sensitization to the hapten diphenylcyclopropenone (DPC). These receptors originate from a woman in her forties with alopecia areata. Some clones in this sample may be carry-over from other donors' samples.

This chain uses TRBV11-2 with TRBJ1-6; D remains unclear. The CDR3 covers 15 residues. The ends were cut back, 3 bases at V and 6 bases at J, with 12 bases in the middle. Germline values: CDR1 SGHAT, CDR2 FQNNGV. CDR3 nucleotides: TGTGCCAGCAGCTTTCAGATGCCATCTAATTCACCCCTCCACTTT. Translation gives CASSFQMPSNSPLHF.

This clonotype was detected ten times or more. The rearrangement uses TRBV20-1 and TRBJ2-7, with D uncertain. The CDR3 has 12 amino acids. Germline CDR1 and CDR2: DFQATT and SNEGSKA (reference sequence). Written as DNA, the CDR3 is TGCAGCGTTAGGTCCGGACCGCCGGAGCAGTACTTC. This encodes CSVRSGPPEQYF.

This clonotype was counted between two and nine times. The rearrangement joins TRBV4-1 to TRBJ1-5; D not resolved. The CDR3 extends over 12 amino acids. Trimming removed 0 bases from V and 9 bases from J, with 6 bases in between. From germline, CDR1 is MGHRA and CDR2 YSYEKL. CDR3 residues: CASSQDPGPQHF. The CDR3 bases are TGCGCCAGCAGCCAAGACCCAGGGCCCCAGCATTTT.

About this clonotype itself: A much larger clone differs by one base, so this may be a read error. This chain joins TRBV29-1 and TRBJ1-6; 7 bases align to TRBD1. Germline V gives CDR1 SQVTM, CDR2 ANQGSEA. There are 15 residues in the CDR3. Losses at the gene ends were 6 bases for V and 10 bases for J; bases not matched to a gene: 15. CDR3 DNA: TGCAGCGTCTCCACCGGGACAGCGGAGCTCTCACCCCTCCACTTT. Its protein is CSVSTGTAELSPLHF.

This rearrangement joins TRBV20-1 to TRBJ2-7; 11 bases line up with TRBD2. The germline gives CDR1 DFQATT, CDR2 SNEGSKA (reference sequence). This CDR3 is built from 15 residues. V gave up 5 bases and J gave up 3 bases; unmatched junction bases: 9. The CDR3: CSALTGTSGLYEQYF. Written as DNA, the CDR3 is TGCAGTGCTCTGACCGGGACTAGCGGCCTCTACGAGCAGTACTTC.

This clonotype was seen ten or more times. V gene TRBV7-9 combines with J gene TRBJ2-7, with TRBD2 identical over 9 bases. Germline CDR1 and CDR2: SEHNR and FQNEAQ (reference sequence). The CDR3 consists of 15 residues. V gave up 5 bases and J gave up 2 bases; unmatched junction bases: 7. The CDR3: CASSQRASGTYEQYF. In nucleotides, the CDR3 is TGTGCCAGCAGCCAAAGGGCTAGCGGGACCTACGAGCAGTACTTC.

This clonotype was observed a handful of times. The chain carries TRBV20-1 and TRBJ1-5; D unclear. CDR1 is DFQATT, CDR2 SNEGSKA, per germline (reference sequence). The CDR3 runs to 14 residues. Trimming cost V 1 base and J 3 bases, with 10 bases left between them. The CDR3 DNA sequence: TGCAGTGCTAGAGGCCTTTCTCCCAATCAGCCCCAGCATTTT. It codes for CSARGLSPNQPQHF.

The table lists this clonotype with a few counts. The CDR3 loop reads CASSLKSRGINTGELFF. CDR3 bases: TGTGCCAGCAGCTTAAAAAGCAGGGGGATTAACACCGGGGAGCTGTTTTTT. The gene calls are TRBV7-3 and TRBJ2-2, with 7 bases lining up with TRBD1. Germline V gives CDR1 SGHTA, CDR2 FQGTGA. The CDR3 totals 17 residues. The junction had 7 bases not matched to a gene; V was cut back by 1 base and J by 2 bases.

At least ten counts were recorded for this clonotype. This chain uses TRBV27 with TRBJ2-7; tentative D call: TRBD1 (5 bases). The CDR3 sequence is 16 residues long. Germline-derived CDR1 and CDR2 are MNHEY and SMNVEV (reference sequence). The germline V and J ends were trimmed by 2 bases and 6 bases, with 20 bases remaining between them. The CDR3 spells CASSLEAQGSQSEQYF. CDR3 in DNA: TGTGCCAGCAGTTTAGAGGCGCAGGGCAGTCAAAGCGAGCAGTACTTC.

The rearrangement joins TRBV20-1 to TRBJ1-1; 11 bases match TRBD1. The V and J ends lost 3 bases and 8 bases, in that order; junction bases with no gene match: 8. This CDR3 is built from 14 residues. In germline, CDR1 is DFQATT, CDR2 SNEGSKA (reference sequence). CDR3 sequence (DNA): TGCAGTGCTAGGGCTAGGACAGGGGGCAGCGAAGCTTTCTTT. Amino acid sequence: CSARARTGGSEAFF.

This clonotype was counted ten times or more. The chain couples TRBV29-1 to TRBJ2-7; D is perhaps TRBD1 (6 bases). Trimming stripped 5 bases from V and 2 bases from J, with 19 bases between. CDR3 length: 15 amino acids. Germline V gene lookup returns CDR1 SQVTM and CDR2 ANQGSEA. CDR3 bases: TGCAGCGTTCGGGCCGGGGAAGGGGGTGCCTACGAGCAGTACTTC. Encoded protein: CSVRAGEGGAYEQYF.

At least ten counts were recorded for this clonotype. This rearrangement joins TRBV6-2 or TRBV6-3 to TRBJ2-3; 9 bases are a match to TRBD1. Trimming at V came to 6 bases and at J to 0 bases, leaving 4 bases not matched to a gene. CDR1 is MNHEY, CDR2 SVGEGT, per germline. The CDR3 consists of 15 residues. The CDR3 loop reads CASSGQGISTDTQYF. CDR3 nucleotide sequence: TGTGCCAGCAGCGGACAGGGGATTAGCACAGATACGCAGTATTTT.

This clonotype was recorded at least ten times. Here the CDR3 reads CASRTFPGPRYGYTF. For the CDR3, the DNA is TGTGCCAGCAGGACCTTTCCGGGACCTCGCTATGGCTACACCTTC. The V gene is TRBV6-2 or TRBV6-3, the J gene TRBJ1-2, with D tentatively TRBD1 (5 bases). CDR3 length: 15 residues. CDR1 and CDR2 (germline): MNHEY, SVGEGT. The V gene lost 6 bases and the J gene lost 4 bases, with 18 bases spanning the gap.

The rearrangement links TRBV9 to TRBJ2-5, with TRBD2 matching 12 bases. Germline lookup yields CDR1 SGDLS and CDR2 YYNGEE. Trimming removed 0 bases from V and 3 bases from J; junction bases left unmatched: 6. The CDR3 is 17 residues long. CDR3 in DNA: TGTGCCAGCAGCGTAGATCCTAGCGGGGGGGCCAAAGAGACCCAGTACTTC. Protein sequence: CASSVDPSGGAKETQYF. The full variable domain, rest sourced from reference TRBV9 and TRBJ2-5, is DSGVTQTPKHLITATGQRVTLRCSPRSGDLSVYWYQQSLDQGLQFLIQYYNGEERAKGNILERFSAQQFPDLHSELNLSSLELGDSALYFCASSVDPSGGAKETQYFGPGTRLLVL.

V usage is TRBV28 and J usage is TRBJ2-7; tentatively, D is TRBD1 or TRBD2 (5 bases each). This CDR3 comprises 13 residues. Deletions cut 8 bases from V and 1 base from J, with 12 bases between. In germline, CDR1 is MDHEN, CDR2 SYDVKM. Here the CDR3 reads CASGGPVSYEQYF. As DNA, the CDR3 is TGTGCCAGCGGGGGACCGGTGTCCTACGAGCAGTACTTC.

This clonotype was recorded many times. This sequence joins TRBV4-1 and TRBJ2-2; D ambiguous. Germline V gives CDR1 MGHRA, CDR2 YSYEKL. This CDR3 spans 14 amino acids. Trimming took 5 bases from V and 0 from J, leaving 7 bases between them. The CDR3: CASSTLANTGELFF. CDR3 sequence (DNA): TGCGCCAGCAGCACATTAGCGAACACCGGGGAGCTGTTTTTT.

The V call is TRBV29-1, the J call TRBJ1-4, with a weak D call TRBD1 (5 bases). CDR3 length: 14 amino acids. V was clipped by 5 bases and J by 0 bases, with 10 bases between them. CDR1 and CDR2 (germline): SQVTM, ANQGSEA. The CDR3 sequence is CSVFPGATNEKLFF. The CDR3 region has the DNA TGCAGCGTTTTTCCGGGGGCAACTAATGAAAAACTGTTTTTT.

This clonotype was observed at least ten times. The V and J genes are TRBV5-4 and TRBJ2-6, with 7 bases lining up with TRBD2. The germline CDR1 and CDR2 sequences are SGHNT and YYREEE (reference sequence). This CDR3 comprises 16 residues. Trimming took 0 bases from V and 1 from J; bases not matched to a gene: 1. CDR3 sequence reads: CASSLGGGSGANVLTF. The CDR3 DNA reads as TGTGCCAGCAGCTTGGGGGGAGGGTCTGGGGCCAACGTCCTGACTTTC. The full variable domain, rest sourced from reference TRBV5-4 and TRBJ2-6, is ETGVTQSPTHLIKTRGQQVTLRCSSQSGHNTVSWYQQALGQGPQFIFQYYREEENGRGNFPPRFSGLQFPNYSSELNVNALELDDSALYLCASSLGGGSGANVLTFGAGSRLTVL.

This chain uses TRBV29-1 with TRBJ2-2, with D unresolved. The V and J ends lost 4 bases and 6 bases respectively, with 15 bases between them. CDR3 length equals 14 residues. Germline CDR1 reads SQVTM; CDR2 reads ANQGSEA. This chain's CDR3 is CSVAGPESPGELFF. CDR3 sequence (DNA): TGCAGCGTTGCTGGCCCGGAGTCGCCCGGGGAGCTGTTTTTT.

This clonotype was counted only a few times. This chain connects TRBV29-1 to TRBJ1-5; 8 bases agree with TRBD1. There are 14 residues in the CDR3. J gave up 2 bases and V 5 bases, and 5 bases lay outside the gene matches. CDR1 is SQVTM, CDR2 ANQGSEA, per germline. This CDR3 reads CSVSPGQGNQPQHF. The CDR3 nucleotides are TGCAGCGTTTCGCCGGGACAGGGCAATCAGCCCCAGCATTTT.

The chain joins TRBV11-2 to TRBJ1-1; D remains unclear. The CDR3 is 12 amino acids. Trimming took off 4 bases at V and 8 bases at J, with 11 bases between the two ends. In germline, CDR1 is SGHAT, CDR2 FQNNGV. The CDR3: CASSSAVPEAFF. DNA of the CDR3: TGTGCCAGCAGCTCGGCCGTCCCAGAAGCTTTCTTT.

The chain couples TRBV9 to TRBJ2-7; D may be TRBD1 (5 bases). The V and J ends lost 5 bases and 3 bases respectively, with 18 bases between them. Germline loops: CDR1 SGDLS, CDR2 YYNGEE. The CDR3 has 15 residues. The CDR3 sequence: CASSALTEPIYEQYF. CDR3 DNA sequence: TGTGCCAGCAGTGCCTTGACAGAGCCTATCTACGAGCAGTACTTC.